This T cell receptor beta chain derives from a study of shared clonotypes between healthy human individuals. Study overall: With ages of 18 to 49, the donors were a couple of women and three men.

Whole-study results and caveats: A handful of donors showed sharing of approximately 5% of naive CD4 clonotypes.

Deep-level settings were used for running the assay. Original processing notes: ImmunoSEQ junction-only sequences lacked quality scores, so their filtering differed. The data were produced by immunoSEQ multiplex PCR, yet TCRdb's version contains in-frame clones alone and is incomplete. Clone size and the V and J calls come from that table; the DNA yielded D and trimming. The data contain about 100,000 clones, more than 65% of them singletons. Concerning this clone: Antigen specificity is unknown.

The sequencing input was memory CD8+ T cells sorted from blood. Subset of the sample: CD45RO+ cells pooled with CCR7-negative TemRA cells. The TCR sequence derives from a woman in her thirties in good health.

The CDR3 reads CASSAWTGGKETQYF. The CDR3 DNA sequence: TGTGCCAGCAGTGCCTGGACAGGGGGGAAAGAGACCCAGTACTTC. This chain joins TRBV28 and TRBJ2-5; 10 bases agree with TRBD1. Per the germline V gene, CDR1 is MDHEN and CDR2 is SYDVKM. The CDR3 extends over 15 amino acids. V was pared by 5 bases and J by 3 bases, with 6 bases of the junction left unmatched.